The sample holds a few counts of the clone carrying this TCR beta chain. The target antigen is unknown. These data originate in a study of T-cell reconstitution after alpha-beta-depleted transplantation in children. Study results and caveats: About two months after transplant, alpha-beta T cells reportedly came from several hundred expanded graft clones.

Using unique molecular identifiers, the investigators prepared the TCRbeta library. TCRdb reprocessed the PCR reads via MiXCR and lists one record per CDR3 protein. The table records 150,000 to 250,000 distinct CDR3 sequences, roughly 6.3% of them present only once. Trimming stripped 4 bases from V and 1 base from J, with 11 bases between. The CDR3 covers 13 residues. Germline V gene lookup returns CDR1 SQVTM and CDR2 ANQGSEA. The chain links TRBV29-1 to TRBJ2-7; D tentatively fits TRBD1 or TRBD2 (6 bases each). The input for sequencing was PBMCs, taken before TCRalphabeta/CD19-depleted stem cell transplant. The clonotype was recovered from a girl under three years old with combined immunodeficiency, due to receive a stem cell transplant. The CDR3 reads CSVVRDTSYEQYF. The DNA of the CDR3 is TGCAGCGTTGTGCGGGACACGTCCTACGAGCAGTACTTC.